The rows below give T cell receptor beta chains drawn from one sample of a study of control samples from healthy donors and cancer patients. The method was immunoSEQ multiplex PCR; TCRdb's version includes in-frame clones alone and lacks a portion of them. The sample consists of 180,000 or so clones, 91% of them appearing once. Material for sequencing was blood. The receptors come from a woman aged 30 to 39 in good health. The CDR3 runs from the conserved cysteine through the conserved F or W. D genes are given only for firm matches. The size entry is marked missing in some rows and otherwise reads once, few, many or a size class.

v_gene	abundance	d_gene	j_gene	CDR3aa	CDR3nt
TRBV28	NA	NA	TRBJ2-2	CASIHRETGELFF	TGTGCCAGCATCCACAGGGAAACCGGGGAGCTGTTTTTT
TRBV12-3/TRBV12-4	NA	NA	TRBJ1-2	CASSPRNYGYTF	TGTGCCAGCAGCCCTCGAAACTATGGCTACACCTTC
TRBV27	once	TRBD1	TRBJ1-4	CASSPGQGVQNEKLFF	TGTGCCAGCAGTCCCGGACAGGGGGTACAGAATGAAAAACTGTTTTTT
TRBV5-4	NA	TRBD1	TRBJ1-1	CASSLGQGKNTEAFF	TGTGCCAGCAGCTTGGGACAGGGAAAAAACACTGAAGCTTTCTTT
TRBV29-1	NA	TRBD1	TRBJ1-2	CSVEGQGNGYTF	TGCAGCGTTGAGGGACAGGGGAATGGCTACACCTTC
TRBV7-9	NA	NA	TRBJ1-6	CASSLGLGGNSPLHF	TGTGCCAGCAGCTTAGGTCTCGGGGGAAATTCACCCCTCCACTTT
TRBV19	NA	TRBD1	TRBJ1-5	CASSMGQGPRNQPQHF	TGTGCCAGTAGTATGGGACAGGGGCCTCGCAATCAGCCCCAGCATTTT
TRBV19	once	TRBD1	TRBJ1-5	CASRNYRQGPKQPQHF	TGTGCCAGTAGAAACTACCGACAGGGGCCAAAGCAGCCCCAGCATTTT
TRBV27	once	NA	TRBJ2-7	CASSLSSTGDSYEQYF	TGTGCCAGCAGTTTATCGAGTACAGGAGATTCCTACGAGCAGTACTTC
TRBV24-1	many	TRBD1	TRBJ2-2	CATSEYRGSNTGELFF	TGTGCCACCAGTGAATACAGGGGTTCGAACACCGGGGAGCTGTTTTTT
TRBV7-2	NA	TRBD2	TRBJ2-3	CASSLSSGGADTQYF	TGTGCCAGCAGCTTATCTAGCGGGGGGGCAGATACGCAGTATTTT
TRBV4-1	NA	TRBD2	TRBJ2-7	CASSQPGPSGFNEQYF	TGCGCCAGCAGCCAACCAGGTCCTAGCGGCTTCAACGAGCAGTACTTC
TRBV24-1	NA	NA	TRBJ2-3	CATSDPVGDTQYF	TGTGCCACCAGTGACCCGGTGGGAGATACGCAGTATTTT
TRBV7-3	NA	TRBD1	TRBJ2-3	CASSLNRGDTQYF	TGTGCCAGCAGCTTAAACAGGGGGGATACGCAGTATTTT
TRBV7-2	NA	TRBD1	TRBJ1-6	CASRTGGSPLHF	TGTGCCAGCAGGACAGGGGGGTCACCCCTCCACTTT
TRBV11-2	few	NA	TRBJ1-3	CASSLGYSGNTIYF	TGTGCCAGCAGCTTAGGCTACTCTGGAAACACCATATATTTT
TRBV3-1/TRBV3-2	NA	NA	TRBJ1-1	CASSRPSTGNTEAFF	TGTGCCAGCAGCCGACCTTCGACAGGGAACACTGAAGCTTTCTTT
TRBV27	NA	TRBD2	TRBJ2-7	CASSLASGYYEQYF	TGTGCCAGCAGTTTGGCTAGCGGATACTACGAGCAGTACTTC
TRBV5-1	NA	NA	TRBJ2-2	CASSSDTRDGELFF	TGCGCCAGCAGCTCCGACACGCGAGATGGGGAGCTGTTTTTT
TRBV7-2	NA	NA	TRBJ1-2	CASSPKQVGHGYTF	TGTGCCAGCAGCCCGAAACAGGTGGGGCATGGCTACACCTTC
TRBV29-1	NA	NA	TRBJ1-1	CSVIGAEAFF	TGCAGCGTTATAGGGGCTGAAGCTTTCTTT
TRBV29-1	NA	TRBD2	TRBJ2-3	CSVAAATSGRSTDTQYF	TGCAGCGTTGCGGCGGCCACTAGCGGGAGGAGCACAGATACGCAGTATTTT
TRBV7-9	NA	TRBD1	TRBJ1-5	CASSGGQGNQPQHF	TGTGCCAGCAGCGGAGGACAGGGCAATCAGCCCCAGCATTTT
TRBV5-1	NA	TRBD1	TRBJ2-7	CASSLGPGQHYEQYF	TGCGCCAGCAGCTTGGGACCGGGACAGCACTACGAGCAGTACTTC
TRBV5-1	once	TRBD1	TRBJ1-4	CASSPDGQGGTNEKLFF	TGCGCCAGCAGCCCAGATGGACAGGGTGGAACTAATGAAAAACTGTTTTTT